This T cell receptor (beta chain) comes out of a study of cytomegalovirus exposure and HLA in healthy donors. Study-wide points: Later analysis indicated greater clonal expansion among HLA-associated TCR beta chains than among equally common other chains.

Germline V lookup: CDR1 SGHRS, CDR2 YFSETQ. The CDR3 length is 14 residues. Trimming removed 4 bases from V and 7 bases from J, with 15 bases in between. PCR employed 60 Vbeta and 13 Jbeta primers. Sequenced by immunoSEQ multiplex PCR; TCRdb stores in-frame clones only, minus some. The sample consists of more than 90,000 clones, approximately 72% of them appearing once. Concerning this clone itself: What it binds is not known.

Sequencing used PBMCs. J is TRBJ1-3 and V is TRBV5-1; tentatively, D is TRBD1 (5 bases). This clonotype was obtained from a woman aged 40 to 50 in good health and CMV-seronegative. CDR3 region: CASSVTQGGNTIYF. The CDR3 DNA follows: TGCGCCAGCAGCGTCACCCAGGGTGGGAACACCATATATTTT.